This paragraph covers one T cell receptor beta chain sequence. The antigen is not known. The sample is drawn from a study of beta chain features in type 1 diabetes. At the level of the study: Patients were similar to healthy donors in age and gender (as well as in cell yields).

Study observations and caveats: There was a moderate but significant shortening of TCRB CDR3s in all four CD4+ subsets of Type 1 diabetes patients. It was not settled here whether HLA type affects TCRB rearrangement.

V was shortened by 4 bases and J by 8 bases, with 3 bases between the two germline ends. Germline V CDR1 and CDR2: SGHRS, YFSETQ. The CDR3 spans 9 residues. Since all of the isolated RNA was reverse transcribed, expressed TCRB transcripts were what got sequenced. Assay used: immunoSEQ multiplex PCR; TCRdb lists only in-frame clones, some missing. The repertoire holds hundreds of thousands of clones, with 14% as singletons. A sort by CD45RO/CCR7/CD25/CD127/CD95/CD27 yielded CD4+ naive, central memory, regulatory and stem cell-like memory cells. The TCR comes from a man aged 30 to 39 in good health. Sequenced material: naive CD4+ T cells from blood. The chain is built from TRBV5-1 and TRBJ1-1; D unclear. The CDR3 sequence is CASSLEAFF. The CDR3 DNA reads TGCGCCAGCAGCCTGGAAGCTTTCTTT.